This T cell receptor beta chain was recorded in a study of CD8 T cells in Susac syndrome. V lost 6 bases and J lost 11, with 17 bases in between. Germline assignment: CDR1 SNHLY and CDR2 FYNNEI. CDR3 length equals 12 residues. Sequencing of TCR beta was performed on blood CD8+ T cells and on blood CD4+ T cells. TEMRA cells were FACS-enriched and CD8+ and CD4+ T cells negatively isolated. A quantity of about 0.5 to 1 ug RNA underwent reverse transcription using random hexamers. Multiplex PCR with immunoSEQ amplified the TCR beta CDR3 across 54 Vbeta and 13 Jbeta. Each CDR3 protein gets one entry after TCRdb re-called the immunoSEQ multiplex PCR reads with MiXCR. Among 160,000 or so distinct CDR3 sequences listed, 90% to 95% were seen once.

The chain links TRBV2 to TRBJ2-7, with D possibly being TRBD2 (6 bases). The sequence was obtained from a human donor in good health. The specimen sequenced was CD4+ T cells from PBMCs. The CDR3 coding sequence is TGTGCCAGCAGCGACGCCGGGACTCAAAAGTACTTC. This gives the protein CASSDAGTQKYF.